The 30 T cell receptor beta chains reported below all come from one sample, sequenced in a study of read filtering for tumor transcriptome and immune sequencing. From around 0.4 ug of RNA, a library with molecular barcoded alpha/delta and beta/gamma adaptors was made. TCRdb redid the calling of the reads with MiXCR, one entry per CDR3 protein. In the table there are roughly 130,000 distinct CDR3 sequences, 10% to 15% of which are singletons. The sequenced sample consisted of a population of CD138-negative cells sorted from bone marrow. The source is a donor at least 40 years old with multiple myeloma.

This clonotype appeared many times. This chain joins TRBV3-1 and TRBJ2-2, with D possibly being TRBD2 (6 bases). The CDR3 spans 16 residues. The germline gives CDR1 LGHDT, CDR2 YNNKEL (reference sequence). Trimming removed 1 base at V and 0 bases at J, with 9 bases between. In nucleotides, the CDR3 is TGTGCCAGCAGCCAAGCTGGAGGGCCGAACACCGGGGAGCTGTTTTTT. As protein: CASSQAGGPNTGELFF.

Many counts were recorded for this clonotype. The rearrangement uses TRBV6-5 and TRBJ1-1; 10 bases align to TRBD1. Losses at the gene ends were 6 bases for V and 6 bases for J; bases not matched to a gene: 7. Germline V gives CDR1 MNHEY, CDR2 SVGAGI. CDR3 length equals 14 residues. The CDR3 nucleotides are TGTGCCAGCAGCTATCGACAGGGGGCTTCTGAAGCTTTCTTT. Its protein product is CASSYRQGASEAFF.

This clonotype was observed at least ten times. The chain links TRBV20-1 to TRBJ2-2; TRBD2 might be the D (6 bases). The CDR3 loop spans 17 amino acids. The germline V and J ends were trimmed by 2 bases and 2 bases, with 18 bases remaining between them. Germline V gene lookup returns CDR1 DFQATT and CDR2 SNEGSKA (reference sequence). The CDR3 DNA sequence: TGCAGTGCTAGACCCCCGGGGCGGGGACGAAACACCGGGGAGCTGTTTTTT. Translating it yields CSARPPGRGRNTGELFF.

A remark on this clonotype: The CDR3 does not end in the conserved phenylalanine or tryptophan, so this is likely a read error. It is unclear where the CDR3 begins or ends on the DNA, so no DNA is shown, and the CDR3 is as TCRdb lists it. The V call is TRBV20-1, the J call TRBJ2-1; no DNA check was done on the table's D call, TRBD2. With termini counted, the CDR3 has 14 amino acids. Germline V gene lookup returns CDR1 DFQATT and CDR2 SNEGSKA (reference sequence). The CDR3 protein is CSARAASGHNEQVC.

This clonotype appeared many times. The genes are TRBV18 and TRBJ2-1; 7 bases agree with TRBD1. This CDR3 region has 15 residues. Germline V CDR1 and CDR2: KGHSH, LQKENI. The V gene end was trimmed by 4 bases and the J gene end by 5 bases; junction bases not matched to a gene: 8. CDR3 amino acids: CASSQTGNKDNEQFF. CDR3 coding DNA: TGTGCCAGCTCACAGACAGGGAACAAGGACAATGAGCAGTTCTTC.

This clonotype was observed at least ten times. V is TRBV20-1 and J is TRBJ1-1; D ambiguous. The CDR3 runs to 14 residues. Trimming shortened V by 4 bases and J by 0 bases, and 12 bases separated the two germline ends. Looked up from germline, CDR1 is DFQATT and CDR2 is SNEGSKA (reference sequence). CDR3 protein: CSAKDARMNTEAFF. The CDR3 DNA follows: TGCAGTGCTAAAGACGCACGCATGAACACTGAAGCTTTCTTT.

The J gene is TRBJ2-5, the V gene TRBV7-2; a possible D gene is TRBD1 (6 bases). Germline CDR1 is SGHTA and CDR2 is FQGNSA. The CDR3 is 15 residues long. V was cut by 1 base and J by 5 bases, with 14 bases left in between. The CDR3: CASSLVTGREETQYF. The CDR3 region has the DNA TGTGCCAGCAGCTTAGTGACAGGCCGCGAGGAGACCCAGTACTTC.

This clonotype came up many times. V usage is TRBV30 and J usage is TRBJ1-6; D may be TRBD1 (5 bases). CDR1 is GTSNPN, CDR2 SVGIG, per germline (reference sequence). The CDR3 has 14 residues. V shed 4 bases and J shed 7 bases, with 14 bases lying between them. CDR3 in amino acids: CAWTPGSGNSPLHF. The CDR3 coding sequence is TGTGCCTGGACTCCAGGGAGTGGGAATTCACCCCTCCACTTT.

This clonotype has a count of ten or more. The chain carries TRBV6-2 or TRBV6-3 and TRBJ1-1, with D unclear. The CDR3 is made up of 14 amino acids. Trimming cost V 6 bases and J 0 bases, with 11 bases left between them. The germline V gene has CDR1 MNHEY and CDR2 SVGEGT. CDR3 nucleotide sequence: TGTGCCAGCAGGATGTCGGATTTGAACACTGAAGCTTTCTTT. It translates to CASRMSDLNTEAFF.

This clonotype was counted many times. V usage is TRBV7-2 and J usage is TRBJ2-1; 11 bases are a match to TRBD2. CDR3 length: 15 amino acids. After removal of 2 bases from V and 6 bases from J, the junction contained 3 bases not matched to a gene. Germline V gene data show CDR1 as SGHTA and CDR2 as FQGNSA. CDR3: CASSLRLAGGNEQFF. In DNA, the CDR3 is TGTGCCAGCAGCTTAAGGCTAGCGGGAGGCAATGAGCAGTTCTTC.

CDR3 in amino acids: CASSQPTGTKAFF. DNA of the CDR3: TGTGCCAGCAGCCAGCCAACCGGGACAAAAGCTTTCTTT. This chain links TRBV3-1 with TRBJ1-1; a possible D gene is TRBD1 (6 bases). This CDR3 is 13 amino acids long. Trimming took 3 bases from V and 9 from J, leaving 14 bases between them. Germline lookup yields CDR1 LGHDT and CDR2 YNNKEL (reference sequence).

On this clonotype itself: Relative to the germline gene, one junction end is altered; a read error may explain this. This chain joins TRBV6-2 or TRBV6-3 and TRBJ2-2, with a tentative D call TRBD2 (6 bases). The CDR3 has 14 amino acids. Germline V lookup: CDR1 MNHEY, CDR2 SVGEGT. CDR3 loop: CASSYSGLTGELSF. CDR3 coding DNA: TGTGCCAGCAGTTACTCGGGACTCACCGGGGAGCTGTCTTTT.

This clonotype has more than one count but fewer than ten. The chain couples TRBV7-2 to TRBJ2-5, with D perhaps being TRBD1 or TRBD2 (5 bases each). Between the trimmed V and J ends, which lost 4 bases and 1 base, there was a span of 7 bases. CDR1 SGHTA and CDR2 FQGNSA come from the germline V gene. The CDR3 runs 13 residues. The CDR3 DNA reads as TGTGCCAGCAGCTCGGGACCCCAAGAGACCCAGTACTTC. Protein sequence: CASSSGPQETQYF.

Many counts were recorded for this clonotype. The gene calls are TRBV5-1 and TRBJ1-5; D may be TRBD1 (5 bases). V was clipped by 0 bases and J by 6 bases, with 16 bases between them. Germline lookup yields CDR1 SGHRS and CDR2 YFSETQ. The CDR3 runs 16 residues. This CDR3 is CASSLGGEVGGQPQHF. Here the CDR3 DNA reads TGCGCCAGCAGCTTGGGAGGGGAGGTCGGCGGTCAGCCCCAGCATTTT.

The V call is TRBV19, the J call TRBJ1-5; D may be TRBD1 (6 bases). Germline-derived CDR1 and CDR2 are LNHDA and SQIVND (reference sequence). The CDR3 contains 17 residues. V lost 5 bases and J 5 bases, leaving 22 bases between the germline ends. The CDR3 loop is CASSATRGAVIHQPQHF. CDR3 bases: TGTGCCAGTAGTGCTACAAGGGGGGCGGTAATCCATCAGCCCCAGCATTTT. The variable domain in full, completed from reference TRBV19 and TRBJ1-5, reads DGGITQSPKYLFRKEGQNVTLSCEQNLNHDAMYWYRQDPGQGLRLIYYSQIVNDFQKGDIAEGYSVSREKKESFPLTVTSAQKNPTAFYLCASSATRGAVIHQPQHFGDGTRLSIL.

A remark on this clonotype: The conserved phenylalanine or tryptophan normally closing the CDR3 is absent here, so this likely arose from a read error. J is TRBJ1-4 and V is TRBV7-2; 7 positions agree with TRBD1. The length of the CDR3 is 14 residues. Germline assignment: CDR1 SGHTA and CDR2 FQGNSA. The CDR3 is CASGLDRANEKLFS. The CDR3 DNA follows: TGTGCCAGCGGCTTAGACAGGGCTAATGAAAAACTGTTTTCT.

This CDR3 reads CSAPKGGSSYEQYF. CDR3 in DNA: TGCAGTGCTCCCAAGGGCGGTAGCTCCTACGAGCAGTACTTC. This chain links TRBV20-1 with TRBJ2-7; D is undetermined. Germline V CDR1 and CDR2: DFQATT, SNEGSKA (reference sequence). V lost 5 bases to trimming and J lost 0 bases, with 14 bases between them. CDR3 length: 14 amino acids.

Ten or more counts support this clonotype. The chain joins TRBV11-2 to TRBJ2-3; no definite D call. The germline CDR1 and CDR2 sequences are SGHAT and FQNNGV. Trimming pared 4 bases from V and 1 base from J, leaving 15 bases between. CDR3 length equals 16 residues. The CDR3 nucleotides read TGTGCCAGCAGCTCCCCTCGACTTCTCGGCACAGATACGCAGTATTTT. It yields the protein CASSSPRLLGTDTQYF.

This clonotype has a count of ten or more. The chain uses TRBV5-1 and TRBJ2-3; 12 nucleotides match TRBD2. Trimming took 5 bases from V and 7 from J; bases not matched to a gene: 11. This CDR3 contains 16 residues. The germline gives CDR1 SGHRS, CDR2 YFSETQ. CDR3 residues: CASRTYVTSGGNTQYF. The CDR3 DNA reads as TGCGCCAGCAGGACATACGTGACTAGCGGGGGAAATACGCAGTATTTT.

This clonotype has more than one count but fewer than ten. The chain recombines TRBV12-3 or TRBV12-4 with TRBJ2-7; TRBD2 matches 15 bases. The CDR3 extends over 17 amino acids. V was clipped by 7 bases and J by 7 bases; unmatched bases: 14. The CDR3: CASTPGLAGGAYEEQYF. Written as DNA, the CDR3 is TGTGCCAGCACCCCGGGACTAGCGGGAGGTGCCTACGAGGAGCAGTACTTC.

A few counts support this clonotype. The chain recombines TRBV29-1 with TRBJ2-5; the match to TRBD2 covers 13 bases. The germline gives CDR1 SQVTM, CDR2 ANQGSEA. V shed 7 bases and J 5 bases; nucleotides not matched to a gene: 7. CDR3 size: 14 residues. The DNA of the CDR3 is TGCAGCGCCCGGGGACTAGCGGGGCAGGAGACCCAGTACTTC. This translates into CSARGLAGQETQYF. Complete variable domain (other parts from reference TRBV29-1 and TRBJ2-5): SAVISQKPSRDICQRGTSLTIQCQVDSQVTMMFWYRQQPGQSLTLIATANQGSEATYESGFVIDKFPISRPNLTFSTLTVSNMSPEDSSIYLCSARGLAGQETQYFGPGTRLLVL.

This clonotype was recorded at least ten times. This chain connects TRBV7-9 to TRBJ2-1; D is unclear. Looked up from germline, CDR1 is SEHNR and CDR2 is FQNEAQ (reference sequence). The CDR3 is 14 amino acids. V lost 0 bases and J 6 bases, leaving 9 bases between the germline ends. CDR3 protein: CASSLAAAANEQFF. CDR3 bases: TGTGCCAGCAGCTTAGCGGCGGCGGCCAATGAGCAGTTCTTC.

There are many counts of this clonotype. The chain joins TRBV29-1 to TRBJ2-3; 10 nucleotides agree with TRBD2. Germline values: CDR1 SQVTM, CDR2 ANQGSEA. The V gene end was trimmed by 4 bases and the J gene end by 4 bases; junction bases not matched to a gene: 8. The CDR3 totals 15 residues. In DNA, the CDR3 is TGCAGCGTTGGGGGGGCTAGCGGGAGCGCAGATACGCAGTATTTT. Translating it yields CSVGGASGSADTQYF.

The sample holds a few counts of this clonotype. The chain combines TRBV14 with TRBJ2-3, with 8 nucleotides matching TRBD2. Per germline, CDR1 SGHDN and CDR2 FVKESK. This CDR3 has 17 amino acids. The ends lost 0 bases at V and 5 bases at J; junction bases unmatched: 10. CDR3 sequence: CASSQDLQRERGDTQYF. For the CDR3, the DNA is TGTGCCAGCAGCCAAGATCTTCAGCGGGAGAGAGGAGATACGCAGTATTTT. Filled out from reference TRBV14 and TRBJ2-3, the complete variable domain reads EAGVTQFPSHSVIEKGQTVTLRCDPISGHDNLYWYRRVMGKEIKFLLHFVKESKQDESGMPNNRFLAERTGGTYSTLKVQPAELEDSGVYFCASSQDLQRERGDTQYFGPGTRLTVL.

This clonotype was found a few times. The CDR3 DNA reads TGTGCCAGCAGTTTGATCCCCGGGAACAATGAGCAGTTCTTC. Its protein is CASSLIPGNNEQFF. The chain joins TRBV12-3 or TRBV12-4 to TRBJ2-1; a possible D gene is TRBD2 (5 bases). The germline V and J ends were trimmed by 3 bases and 5 bases, with 11 bases remaining between them. The CDR3 covers 14 residues.

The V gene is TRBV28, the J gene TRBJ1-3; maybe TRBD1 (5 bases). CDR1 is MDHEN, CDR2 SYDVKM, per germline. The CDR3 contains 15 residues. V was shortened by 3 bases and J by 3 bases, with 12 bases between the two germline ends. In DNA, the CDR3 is TGTGCCAGCAGTTTCTTAGAAGGGGTTGGAAACACCATATATTTT. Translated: CASSFLEGVGNTIYF.

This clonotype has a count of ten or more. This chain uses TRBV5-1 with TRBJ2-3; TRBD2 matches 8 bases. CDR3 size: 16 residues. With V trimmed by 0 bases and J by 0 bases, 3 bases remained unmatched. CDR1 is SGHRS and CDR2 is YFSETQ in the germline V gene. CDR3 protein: CASSLDSGASTDTQYF. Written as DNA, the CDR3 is TGCGCCAGCAGCTTGGATAGCGGGGCAAGCACAGATACGCAGTATTTT.

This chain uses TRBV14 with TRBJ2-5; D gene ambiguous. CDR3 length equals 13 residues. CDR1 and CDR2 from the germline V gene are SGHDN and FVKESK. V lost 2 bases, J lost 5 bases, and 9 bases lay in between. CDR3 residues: CASSQNPGETQYF. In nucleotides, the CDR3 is TGTGCCAGCAGCCAAAACCCCGGGGAGACCCAGTACTTC.

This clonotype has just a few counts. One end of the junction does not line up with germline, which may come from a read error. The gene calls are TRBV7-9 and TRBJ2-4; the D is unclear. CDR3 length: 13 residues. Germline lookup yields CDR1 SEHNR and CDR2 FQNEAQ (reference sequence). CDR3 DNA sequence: TGTGTCAGCAGCTCGACCCCCTCGCCGATTCAGTACTTC. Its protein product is CVSSSTPSPIQYF.

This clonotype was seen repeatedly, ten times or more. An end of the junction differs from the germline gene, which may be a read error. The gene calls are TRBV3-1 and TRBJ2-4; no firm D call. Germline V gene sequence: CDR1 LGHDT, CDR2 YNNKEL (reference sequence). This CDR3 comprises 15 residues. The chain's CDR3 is CASSQDSPPTAQHWF. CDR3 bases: TGTGCCAGCAGCCAAGATTCCCCACCGACGGCGCAACACTGGTTC.